This TCR beta chain was captured by sequencing in a study of PD-1 blockade in mismatch repair-deficient tumors. As for the study in general: All were previously treated, progressing patients with around eleven mismatch repair-deficient cancer types.

Clones were sequenced by immunoSEQ multiplex PCR, and TCRdb holds only the in-frame ones, with some missing. The sample contains about 84,000 clones, 81% of which appear only once. About this clone itself: The target antigen is unknown.

Study observations and caveats: Tumor-resident clones, often absent from pretreatment blood, expanded after pembrolizumab and then contracted.

Trimming left V 3 bases short and J 8 bases short, with 16 bases between. There are 14 residues in the CDR3. Per the germline V gene, CDR1 is LGHNT and CDR2 is FRNRAP. Sample: peripheral blood, taken 12 weeks after starting pembrolizumab. The sequence was collected from an adult with mismatch repair-deficient cancer. This sequence joins TRBV12-5 and TRBJ1-2; D might be TRBD1 (6 bases). The CDR3 coding sequence is TGTGCTAGTGGTTTCTGGGGGGCGCCCAAGGGCTACACCTTC. Protein product: CASGFWGAPKGYTF.